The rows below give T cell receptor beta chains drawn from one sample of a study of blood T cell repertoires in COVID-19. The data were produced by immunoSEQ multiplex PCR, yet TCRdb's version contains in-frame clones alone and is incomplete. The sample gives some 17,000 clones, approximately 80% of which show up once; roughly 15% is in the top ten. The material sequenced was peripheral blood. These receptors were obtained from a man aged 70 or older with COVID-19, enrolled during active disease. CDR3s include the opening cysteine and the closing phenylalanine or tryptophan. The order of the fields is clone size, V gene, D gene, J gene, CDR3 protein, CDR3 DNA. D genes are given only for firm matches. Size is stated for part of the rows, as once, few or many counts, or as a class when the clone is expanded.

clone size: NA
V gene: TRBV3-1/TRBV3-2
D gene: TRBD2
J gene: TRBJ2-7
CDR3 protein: CASSHGVAGDEQYF
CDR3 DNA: TGTGCCAGCAGCCACGGGGTAGCGGGAGACGAGCAGTACTTC

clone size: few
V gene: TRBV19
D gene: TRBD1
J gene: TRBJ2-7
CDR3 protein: CASSIFLGQTYEQYF
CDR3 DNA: TGTGCCAGTAGTATTTTCCTGGGACAGACCTACGAGCAGTACTTC

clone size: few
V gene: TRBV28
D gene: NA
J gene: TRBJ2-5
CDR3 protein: CASSLRAGRGDETQYF
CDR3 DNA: TGTGCCAGCAGTTTACGGGCTGGCAGGGGCGATGAGACCCAGTACTTC

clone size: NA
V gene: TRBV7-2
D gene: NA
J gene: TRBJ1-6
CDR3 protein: CASSYQGPTNNSPLHF
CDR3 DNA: TGTGCCAGCAGCTATCAGGGGCCTACGAATAATTCACCCCTCCACTTT

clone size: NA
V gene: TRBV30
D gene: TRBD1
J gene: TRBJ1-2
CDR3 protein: CAWRGMDRAYGYTF
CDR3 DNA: TGTGCCTGGAGGGGAATGGACAGGGCCTATGGCTACACCTTC

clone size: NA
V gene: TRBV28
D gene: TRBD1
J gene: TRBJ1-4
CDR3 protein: CATRTGNEKLFF
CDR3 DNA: TGTGCCACAAGGACAGGGAATGAAAAACTGTTTTTT

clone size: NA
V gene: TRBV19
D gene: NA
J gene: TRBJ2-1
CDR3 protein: CASSIVGRGGEQFF
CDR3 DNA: TGTGCCAGTAGTATAGTAGGTAGGGGCGGTGAGCAGTTCTTC

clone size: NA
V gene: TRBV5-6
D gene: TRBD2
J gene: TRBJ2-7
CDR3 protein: CASSLRLALNYEQYF
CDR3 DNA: TGTGCCAGCAGCTTGAGACTAGCGCTAAACTACGAGCAGTACTTC

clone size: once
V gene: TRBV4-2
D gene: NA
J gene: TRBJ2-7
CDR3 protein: CASSQESQAVYEQYF
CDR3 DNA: TGTGCCAGCAGCCAAGAATCGCAGGCAGTCTACGAGCAGTACTTC

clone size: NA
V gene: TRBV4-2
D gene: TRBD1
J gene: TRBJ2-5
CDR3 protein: CASSQARQGKETQYF
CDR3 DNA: TGTGCCAGCAGCCAAGCGCGACAGGGCAAAGAGACCCAGTACTTC

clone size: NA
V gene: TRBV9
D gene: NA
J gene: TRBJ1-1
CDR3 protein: CASSVGGERTEAFF
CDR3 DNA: TGTGCCAGCAGCGTAGGGGGGGAGCGTACTGAAGCTTTCTTT

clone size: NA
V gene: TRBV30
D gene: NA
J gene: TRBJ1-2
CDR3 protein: CAWSHSGNYGYTF
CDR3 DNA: TGTGCCTGGAGCCATTCAGGGAACTATGGCTACACCTTC

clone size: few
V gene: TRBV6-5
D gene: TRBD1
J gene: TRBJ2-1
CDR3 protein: CASSSSGTGLFF
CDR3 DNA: TGTGCCAGCAGTTCTTCCGGGACAGGGCTGTTCTTC

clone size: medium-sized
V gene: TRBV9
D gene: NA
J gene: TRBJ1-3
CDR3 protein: CASSVARAGNTIYF
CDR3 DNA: TGTGCCAGCAGCGTAGCCAGGGCTGGAAACACCATATATTTT